This T cell receptor beta chain was identified during a study of blood T cell repertoires in COVID-19. Per the original methods: Quantification of nucleated cells was approximated via reference gene primer amplification. Method: immunoSEQ multiplex PCR; TCRdb's copy keeps in-frame clones and lacks some. From that table come the V and J calls and clone size; the DNA was used to work out D and trimming. This table holds some 510,000 clones, roughly 88% found once. The study drew participants aged about 18 to 89 years from 20 to 30 US areas. Participants reported their clinical history, and cohort assignment relied on those reports. Germline V lookup: CDR1 SGHRS, CDR2 YFSETQ. Germline trimming cut 2 bases from V and 4 bases from J; bases unmatched to any gene: 3. This CDR3 comprises 15 residues.

The rearrangement joins TRBV5-1 to TRBJ2-3; 11 bases line up with TRBD2. Sequenced input: PBMCs or T cells enriched from blood (not recorded which). The receptor's source is a woman aged 40 to 50 who had recovered from COVID-19. The DNA for the CDR3 is TGCGCCAGCAGCTTAACTAGCGGGAGTTCAGATACGCAGTATTTT. Its protein product is CASSLTSGSSDTQYF.